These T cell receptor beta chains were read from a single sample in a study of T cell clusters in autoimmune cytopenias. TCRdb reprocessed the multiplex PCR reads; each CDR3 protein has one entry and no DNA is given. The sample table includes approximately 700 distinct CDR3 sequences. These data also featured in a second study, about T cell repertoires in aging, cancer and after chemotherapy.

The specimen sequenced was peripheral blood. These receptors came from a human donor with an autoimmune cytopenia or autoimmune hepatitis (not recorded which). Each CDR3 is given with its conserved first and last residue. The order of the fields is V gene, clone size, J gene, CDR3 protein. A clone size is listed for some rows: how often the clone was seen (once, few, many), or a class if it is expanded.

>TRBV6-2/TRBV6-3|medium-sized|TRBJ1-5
CASSYDSGNQPQHF
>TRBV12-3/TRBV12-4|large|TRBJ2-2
CASSFQTGWELFF
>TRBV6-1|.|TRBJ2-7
CASRSYSGTGGHEQYF
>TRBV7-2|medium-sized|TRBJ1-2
CASSFLDYGYTF
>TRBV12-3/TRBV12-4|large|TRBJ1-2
CASSFGRGNYGYTF
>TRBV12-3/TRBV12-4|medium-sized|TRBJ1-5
CASSLGSGLNQPQHF
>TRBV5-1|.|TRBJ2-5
CASSLTGGGLQETQYF
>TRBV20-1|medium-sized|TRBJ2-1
CSADGTGAYNEQFF
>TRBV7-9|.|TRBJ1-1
CASSGTRVGDTEAFF
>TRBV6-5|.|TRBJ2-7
CASSHGSYEQYF
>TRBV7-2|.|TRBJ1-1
CASSKGQGTTEAFF
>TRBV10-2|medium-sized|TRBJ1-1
CASSDTGGTEAFF
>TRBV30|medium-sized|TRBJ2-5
CAWSVGTGGYETQYF
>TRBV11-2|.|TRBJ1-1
CASSLEGGLLEAFF
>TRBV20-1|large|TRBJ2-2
CSARAGNTGELFF
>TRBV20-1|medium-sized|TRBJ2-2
CSARDPGQGRANTGELFF
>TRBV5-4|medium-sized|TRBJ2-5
CASSPGTSEQETQYF
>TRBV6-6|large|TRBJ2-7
CASSSRQGRRGEQYF
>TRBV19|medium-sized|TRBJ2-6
CASRINAQGGASGANVLTF
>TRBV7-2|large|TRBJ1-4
CASSLGGDSLPKLFF
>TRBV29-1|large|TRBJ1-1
CSVVGRGPTLNTEAFF
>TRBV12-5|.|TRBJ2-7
CASGSSGRDYEQYF
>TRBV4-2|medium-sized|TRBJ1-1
CASSEPPGTEAFF
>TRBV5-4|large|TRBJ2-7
CASSLALPSDAYEQYF
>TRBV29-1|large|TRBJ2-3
CSAAQGQRTDTQYF
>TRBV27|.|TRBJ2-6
CASTTGSGANVLTF
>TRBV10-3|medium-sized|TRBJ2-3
CANAGTSGSGSDTQYF
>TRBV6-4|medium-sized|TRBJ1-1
CASSTSVNTEAFF
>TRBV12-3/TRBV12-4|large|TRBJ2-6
CASSSASGANVLTF
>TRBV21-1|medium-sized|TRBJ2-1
CASSIGTVGSYNEQFF
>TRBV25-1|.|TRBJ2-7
CASSDSTTRPYEQYF
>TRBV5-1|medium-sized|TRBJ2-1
CASSKREELRHEQFF
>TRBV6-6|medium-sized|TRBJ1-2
CASTPGPGGASNYGYTF
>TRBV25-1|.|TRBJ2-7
CASSEEGFEQYF
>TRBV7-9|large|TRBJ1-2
CASSWGTGTGEGYTF
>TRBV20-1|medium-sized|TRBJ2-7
CSAGMSFGRSSPYEQYF
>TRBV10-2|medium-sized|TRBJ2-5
CASSWGYQETQYF
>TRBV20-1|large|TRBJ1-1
CSAEAGSTEAFF
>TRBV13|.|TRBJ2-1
CASSGGSYNEQFF
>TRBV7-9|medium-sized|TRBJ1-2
CASSFLGGGYTF
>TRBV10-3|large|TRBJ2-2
CAIKAGRDTGELFF
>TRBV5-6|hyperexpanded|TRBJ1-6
CASRQDISNSPLHF
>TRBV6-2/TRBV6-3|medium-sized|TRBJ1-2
CASSFGGQGNYGYTF
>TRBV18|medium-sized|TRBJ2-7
CASSPTGGNEQYF
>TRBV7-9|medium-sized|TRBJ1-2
CASSLEGYNGYTF